These 3 T cell receptor beta chains were sequenced from one sample in a study of blood T cell repertoires in COVID-19. Data came from immunoSEQ multiplex PCR; TCRdb stores just in-frame clones and leaves some out. The sample includes some 130,000 clones, roughly 79% of them seen just once. Sequenced material: peripheral blood. The receptors originated from a human donor in a cohort sampled during active COVID-19.

Only one count was recorded for this clone. This sequence joins TRBV4-2 and TRBJ2-7; TRBD2 agrees at 7 bases. The V gene's germline CDR1 is LGHNA and CDR2 YNFKEQ. V lost 6 bases to trimming and J lost 7 bases; unmatched junction nucleotides: 15. There are 15 residues in the CDR3. CDR3 in amino acids: CASSGVSGGLEEQYF. CDR3 bases: TGTGCCAGCAGTGGCGTCTCGGGGGGTTTAGAAGAGCAGTACTTC.

This clone was recorded only once. The J gene is TRBJ1-3, the V gene TRBV19; 7 nucleotides align to TRBD1. Germline lookup yields CDR1 LNHDA and CDR2 SQIVND (reference sequence). CDR3 length: 15 residues. V gave up 5 bases and J gave up 1 base; unmatched junction bases: 5. The CDR3 DNA sequence: TGTGCCAGTAGTTTACAGGGGTGGTCTGGAAACACCATATATTTT. Its translation is CASSLQGWSGNTIYF.

This clone was seen a few times. The rearrangement links TRBV2 to TRBJ2-5, with D unresolved. The CDR3 length is 13 residues. V shed 4 bases and J shed 5 bases, with 11 bases lying between them. The germline V gene has CDR1 SNHLY and CDR2 FYNNEI. CDR3 nucleotide sequence: TGTGCCAGCAGTGCGGGTTATGCGGAGACCCAGTACTTC. Amino acid sequence: CASSAGYAETQYF.